Below, 26 T cell receptor beta chains from the same sample are listed, as sequenced in a study of spatial heterogeneity in lung cancer. Via MiXCR, TCRdb re-called the 5' RACE reads, giving one row per CDR3 protein. The table lists some 110,000 distinct CDR3 sequences, 12% of them singletons. Time point in this sample: blood at routine non-recurrence follow-up after resection. Whole RNA was taken from tumor, nontumor lung or frozen PBMC; it was then sequenced unsorted. Sequences were derived from PBMCs, sampled at follow-up. The receptor set was obtained from a male donor with early-stage non-small cell lung cancer.

This clonotype occurred a few times. V and J are TRBV20-1 and TRBJ2-3; D unclear. Germline CDR1 is DFQATT and CDR2 is SNEGSKA (reference sequence). The CDR3 has 13 amino acids. Trimming cost V 8 bases and J 0 bases, with 12 bases left between them. CDR3 in amino acids: CSFPPSSTDTQYF. CDR3 DNA sequence: TGCAGTTTTCCCCCCTCTAGCACAGATACGCAGTATTTT.

This clonotype came up many times. The genes are TRBV5-1 and TRBJ1-2; the D is unclear. The CDR3 is 13 residues long. V was pared by 1 base and J by 5 bases, with 9 bases between. Germline V CDR1 and CDR2: SGHRS, YFSETQ. The CDR3 coding sequence is TGCGCCAGCAGCTTGTCAGACCTATATGGCTACACCTTC. Translation: CASSLSDLYGYTF.

The genes are TRBV18 and TRBJ2-7; 8 bases fit TRBD1. Trimming took 3 bases from V and 7 from J; bases not matched to a gene: 8. CDR1 KGHSH and CDR2 LQKENI come from the germline V gene. This CDR3 is built from 14 residues. The CDR3 region is CASSPSGQEWEQYF. Here the CDR3 DNA reads TGTGCCAGCTCACCGTCGGGACAGGAGTGGGAGCAGTACTTC.

The table lists this clonotype with many counts. The chain is built from TRBV7-6 and TRBJ1-6; 7 nucleotides line up with TRBD1. CDR1 is SGHVS, CDR2 FNYEAQ, per germline. The CDR3 length is 13 residues. Losses at the gene ends were 4 bases for V and 16 bases for J; bases not matched to a gene: 10. CDR3 sequence (DNA): TGTGCCAGCAGCTCTAGGACAGGTTTAATACTCCACTTT. This gives the protein CASSSRTGLILHF.

V usage is TRBV2 and J usage is TRBJ2-3; TRBD2 matches at 10 bases. Germline V lookup: CDR1 SNHLY, CDR2 FYNNEI. CDR3 length: 18 residues. V lost 5 bases and J lost 0; bases outside the gene matches: 11. The DNA for the CDR3 is TGTGCCAGCAGTTCCCGGGGTAGCGGGGGGCGGAGCACAGATACGCAGTATTTT. As protein: CASSSRGSGGRSTDTQYF.

The V gene is TRBV7-2, the J gene TRBJ2-3; 9 bases align to TRBD2. Looked up from germline, CDR1 is SGHTA and CDR2 is FQGNSA. This CDR3 has 15 amino acids. With V trimmed by 3 bases and J by 3 bases, 4 bases remained unmatched. CDR3 in DNA: TGTGCCAGCAGCTTCCCAACTAGCGGGACAGATACGCAGTATTTT. Its translation: CASSFPTSGTDTQYF.

The genes are TRBV14 and TRBJ2-7, with 7 bases matching TRBD1. Trimming removed 1 base from V and 3 bases from J; junction bases left unmatched: 3. The CDR3 extends over 14 amino acids. CDR1 and CDR2 (germline): SGHDN, FVKESK. This CDR3 is CASSQAGGFYEQYF. CDR3 DNA sequence: TGTGCCAGCAGCCAAGCAGGGGGTTTCTACGAGCAGTACTTC.

The V gene is TRBV25-1, the J gene TRBJ1-2; D remains ambiguous. This CDR3 region has 13 residues. The ends were cut back, 4 bases at V and 1 base at J, with 7 bases in the middle. CDR1 MGHDK and CDR2 SYGVNS come from the germline V gene. The chain's CDR3 is CASSVGGNYGYTF. In DNA, the CDR3 is TGTGCCAGCAGTGTCGGCGGTAACTATGGCTACACCTTC.

V usage is TRBV20-1 and J usage is TRBJ2-2, with D possibly being TRBD2 (7 bases). Trimming left V 6 bases short and J 6 bases short, with 14 bases between. The CDR3 runs 13 residues. Germline V gives CDR1 DFQATT, CDR2 SNEGSKA (reference sequence). CDR3 sequence reads: CSAKKGGAGELFF. Here the CDR3 DNA reads TGCAGTGCAAAAAAGGGGGGGGCCGGGGAGCTGTTTTTT.

This clonotype turned up a few times. The V call is TRBV5-6, the J call TRBJ1-2; the D gene is possibly TRBD1 (6 bases). Trimming pared 4 bases from V and 2 bases from J, leaving 15 bases between. In germline, CDR1 is SGHDT, CDR2 YYEEEE. The CDR3 has 15 amino acids. The CDR3: CASSQINRANYGYTF. CDR3 in DNA: TGTGCCAGCAGCCAAATTAACAGGGCCAACTATGGCTACACCTTC.

V is TRBV6-2 or TRBV6-3 and J is TRBJ1-5; no definite D call. This CDR3 is 15 amino acids long. V was shortened by 0 bases and J by 2 bases, with 8 bases between the two germline ends. CDR1 is MNHEY and CDR2 is SVGEGT in the germline V gene. Written as DNA, the CDR3 is TGTGCCAGCAGTTACTCCCGACATCGCAATCAGCCCCAGCATTTT. Amino acids: CASSYSRHRNQPQHF.

The genes are TRBV27 and TRBJ1-2, with D possibly being TRBD1 (5 bases). The CDR3 is 14 amino acids. Germline CDR1 reads MNHEY; CDR2 reads SMNVEV (reference sequence). Trimming removed 2 bases at V and 6 bases at J, with 13 bases between. CDR3: CASSLRLGVHGYTF. The CDR3 DNA sequence: TGTGCCAGCAGTTTAAGGTTAGGGGTCCATGGCTACACCTTC.

The rearrangement joins TRBV20-1 to TRBJ1-1, with 7 bases lining up with TRBD1. V trimming: 3 bases; J trimming: 4 bases; junction bases outside the gene matches: 8. Per the germline V gene, CDR1 is DFQATT and CDR2 is SNEGSKA (reference sequence). The length of the CDR3 is 14 residues. The CDR3 here is CSARRGGAGTEAFF. The CDR3 DNA reads as TGCAGTGCTAGGAGAGGGGGCGCAGGCACTGAAGCTTTCTTT.

The table lists this clonotype with a few counts. This sequence joins TRBV2 and TRBJ2-1, with 9 bases that match TRBD2. The length of the CDR3 is 15 residues. Germline CDR1 SNHLY, CDR2 FYNNEI. V lost 7 bases, J lost 2 bases, and 6 bases stayed unmatched. CDR3 region: CASNVIAGAYNEQFF. CDR3 nucleotides: TGTGCCAGCAATGTGATAGCGGGGGCCTACAATGAGCAGTTCTTC. Full variable domain (missing parts from reference TRBV2 and TRBJ2-1): EPEVTQTPSHQVTQMGQEVILRCVPISNHLYFYWYRQILGQKVEFLVSFYNNEISEKSEIFDDQFSVERPDGSNFTLKIRSTKLEDSAMYFCASNVIAGAYNEQFFGPGTRLTVL.

Only a few counts were recorded for this clonotype. DNA of the CDR3: TGTGCCAGCAGCCAAGATACAGGGTTTACTGAAGCTTTCTTT. Amino acids: CASSQDTGFTEAFF. The genes are TRBV4-2 and TRBJ1-1, with D perhaps matching TRBD1 (6 bases). Germline V gene sequence: CDR1 LGHNA, CDR2 YNFKEQ. This CDR3 contains 14 residues. V gave up 0 bases and J gave up 5 bases, with 10 bases separating them.

The V gene is TRBV6-2 or TRBV6-3, the J gene TRBJ1-1; D not certain. Trimming removed 8 bases at V and 1 base at J, with 17 bases between. Germline loops: CDR1 MNHEY, CDR2 SVGEGT. The CDR3 is 15 residues long. The CDR3 coding sequence is TGTGCCAGCGATACGAAACGGGCGCAGAACACTGAAGCTTTCTTT. Its translation is CASDTKRAQNTEAFF.

This clonotype was observed many times. The chain recombines TRBV28 with TRBJ2-1; no reliable D call. The CDR3 loop spans 12 amino acids. Germline V gene data show CDR1 as MDHEN and CDR2 as SYDVKM. The V end was cut by 2 bases, the J end by 9 bases, with 8 bases between. CDR3 coding DNA: TGTGCCAGCAGTTTAACTCTCGGTGAGCAGTTCTTC. It codes for CASSLTLGEQFF.

This clonotype has a handful of counts. This chain uses TRBV6-1 with TRBJ2-1, with a possible D match to TRBD1 (6 bases). The CDR3 is 16 amino acids. The V gene's germline CDR1 is MNHNS and CDR2 SASEGT. The V end lost 6 bases, the J end lost 0 bases, and 15 bases lay between the germline ends. Here the CDR3 reads CASSLSGASSYNEQFF. CDR3 in DNA: TGTGCCAGCAGCCTCTCAGGGGCGAGCTCCTACAATGAGCAGTTCTTC.

The rearrangement uses TRBV7-8 and TRBJ1-1; no definite D call. This CDR3 spans 15 amino acids. V was trimmed by 1 base and J by 1 base, leaving 10 bases between them. Germline assignment: CDR1 SGHVS and CDR2 FQNEAQ. The CDR3 DNA reads as TGTGCCAGCAGCTTAGGGAAAGGGCCGAACACTGAAGCTTTCTTT. This gives the protein CASSLGKGPNTEAFF.

The V gene is TRBV20-1, the J gene TRBJ2-7, with D unresolved. The CDR3 has 12 residues. Trimming removed 2 bases from V and 5 bases from J, with 10 bases in between. Germline V gene lookup returns CDR1 DFQATT and CDR2 SNEGSKA (reference sequence). CDR3: CSARPRLHEQYF. The CDR3 DNA sequence: TGCAGTGCTAGACCCAGGCTGCACGAGCAGTACTTC.

This rearrangement joins TRBV20-1 to TRBJ2-1; D remains unclear. V lost 0 bases and J 2 bases, leaving 14 bases between the germline ends. The CDR3 covers 16 residues. Per germline, CDR1 DFQATT and CDR2 SNEGSKA (reference sequence). CDR3: CSARDHGPVPYNEQFF. CDR3 coding DNA: TGCAGTGCTAGAGACCACGGGCCGGTCCCCTACAATGAGCAGTTCTTC.

This sequence joins TRBV5-1 and TRBJ2-1; D gene unclear. Looked up from germline, CDR1 is SGHRS and CDR2 is YFSETQ. The CDR3 totals 15 residues. V shed 4 bases and J shed 0 bases, with 11 bases lying between them. The CDR3 spells CASSQVWSSYNEQFF. The CDR3 DNA sequence: TGCGCCAGCAGCCAAGTGTGGAGCTCCTACAATGAGCAGTTCTTC.

This clonotype has only a few counts. The chain uses TRBV20-1 and TRBJ1-3; no definite D call. Trimming took 3 bases from V and 0 from J, leaving 12 bases between them. The CDR3 totals 15 residues. Germline V CDR1 and CDR2: DFQATT, SNEGSKA (reference sequence). CDR3 sequence: CSARYGKTSGNTIYF. For the CDR3, the DNA is TGCAGTGCTAGGTACGGGAAAACCTCTGGAAACACCATATATTTT.

In its sample, this clonotype was seen a few times. The V gene is TRBV28, the J gene TRBJ2-3; D gene uncertain. Trimming removed 2 bases from V and 1 base from J, with 10 bases in between. CDR1 and CDR2 from the germline V gene are MDHEN and SYDVKM. The CDR3 consists of 15 residues. CDR3 loop: CASSLEAPGTDTQYF. CDR3 DNA: TGTGCCAGCAGTTTAGAGGCCCCGGGCACAGATACGCAGTATTTT.

This clonotype was seen only a few times. This sequence joins TRBV6-1 and TRBJ2-7, with a tentative D call TRBD2 (6 bases). The CDR3 totals 15 residues. The V gene lost 1 base and the J gene lost 5 bases, with 15 bases spanning the gap. Germline V CDR1 and CDR2: MNHNS, SASEGT. The CDR3 bases are TGTGCCAGCAGTGAAGGGAGGGTCGGAACTGACGAGCAGTACTTC. Translation: CASSEGRVGTDEQYF.

The genes are TRBV28 and TRBJ2-2; 9 positions agree with TRBD1. Trimming at V came to 6 bases and at J to 5 bases, leaving 7 bases not matched to a gene. Germline CDR1 reads MDHEN; CDR2 reads SYDVKM. CDR3 length: 15 residues. The CDR3 loop reads CASRGTGGGTGELFF. The CDR3 nucleotides read TGTGCCAGCAGGGGTACAGGGGGCGGAACCGGGGAGCTGTTTTTT. The whole variable domain, remainder taken from reference TRBV28 and TRBJ2-2, is DVKVTQSSRYLVKRTGEKVFLECVQDMDHENMFWYRQDPGLGLRLIYFSYDVKMKEKGDIPEGYSVSREKKERFSLILESASTNQTSMYLCASRGTGGGTGELFFGEGSRLTVL.